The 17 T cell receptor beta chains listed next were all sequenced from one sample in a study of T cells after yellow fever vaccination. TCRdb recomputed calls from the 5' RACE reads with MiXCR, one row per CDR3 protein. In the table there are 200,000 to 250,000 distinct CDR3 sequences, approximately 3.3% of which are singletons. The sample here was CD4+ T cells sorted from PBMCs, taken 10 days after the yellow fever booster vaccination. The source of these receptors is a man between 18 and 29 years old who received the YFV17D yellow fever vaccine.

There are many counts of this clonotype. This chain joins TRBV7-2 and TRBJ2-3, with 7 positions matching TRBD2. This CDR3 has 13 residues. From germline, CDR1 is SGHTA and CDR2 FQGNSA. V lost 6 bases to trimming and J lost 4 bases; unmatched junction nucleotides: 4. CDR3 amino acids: CASSRGGSDTQYF. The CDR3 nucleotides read TGTGCCAGCAGTCGCGGGGGTTCAGATACGCAGTATTTT.

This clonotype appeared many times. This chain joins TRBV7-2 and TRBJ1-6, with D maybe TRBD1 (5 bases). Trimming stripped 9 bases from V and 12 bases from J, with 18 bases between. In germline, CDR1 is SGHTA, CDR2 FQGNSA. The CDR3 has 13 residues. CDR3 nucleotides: TGTGCCAGTATCCCGGGACCTGGGGGACCCCTCCACTTT. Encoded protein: CASIPGPGGPLHF.

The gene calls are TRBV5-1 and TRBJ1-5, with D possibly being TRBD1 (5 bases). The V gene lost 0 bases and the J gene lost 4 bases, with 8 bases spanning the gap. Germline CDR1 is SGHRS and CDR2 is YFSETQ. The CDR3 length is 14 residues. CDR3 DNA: TGCGCCAGCAGCTTGGGACAGCCGAATCAGCCCCAGCATTTT. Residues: CASSLGQPNQPQHF. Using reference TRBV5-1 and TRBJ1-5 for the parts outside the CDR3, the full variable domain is KAGVTQTPRYLIKTRGQQVTLSCSPISGHRSVSWYQQTPGQGLQFLFEYFSETQRNKGNFPGRFSGRQFSNSRSEMNVSTLELGDSALYLCASSLGQPNQPQHFGDGTRLSIL.

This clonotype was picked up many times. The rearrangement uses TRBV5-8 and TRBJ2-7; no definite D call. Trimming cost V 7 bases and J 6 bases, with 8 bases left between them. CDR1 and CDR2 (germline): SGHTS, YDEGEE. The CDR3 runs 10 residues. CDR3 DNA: TGTGCCAGCTCCAATTCCGAGCAGTACGTC. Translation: CASSNSEQYV.

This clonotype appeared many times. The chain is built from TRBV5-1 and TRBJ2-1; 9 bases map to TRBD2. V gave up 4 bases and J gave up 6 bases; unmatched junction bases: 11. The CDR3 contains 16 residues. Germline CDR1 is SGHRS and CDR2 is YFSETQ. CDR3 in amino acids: CASSGQAGGSGNEQFF. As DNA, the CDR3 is TGCGCCAGCAGCGGTCAAGCGGGGGGCTCCGGCAATGAGCAGTTCTTC.

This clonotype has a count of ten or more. CDR3 sequence reads: CASSPDKEGRQETQYF. The CDR3 DNA follows: TGTGCCAGTAGTCCCGACAAGGAGGGACGCCAAGAGACCCAGTACTTC. V is TRBV19 and J is TRBJ2-5, with a tentative D call TRBD2 (6 bases). V was shortened by 5 bases and J by 1 base, with 17 bases between the two germline ends. Germline V lookup: CDR1 LNHDA, CDR2 SQIVND (reference sequence). The CDR3 loop spans 16 amino acids.

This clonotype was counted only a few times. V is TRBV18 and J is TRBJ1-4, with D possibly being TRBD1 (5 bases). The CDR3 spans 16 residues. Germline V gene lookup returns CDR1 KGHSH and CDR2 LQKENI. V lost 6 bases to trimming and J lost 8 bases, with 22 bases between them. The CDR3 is CASSQTSRGSEEKLFF. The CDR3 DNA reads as TGTGCCAGCTCCCAGACCAGTCGGGGGAGTGAAGAAAAACTGTTTTTT.

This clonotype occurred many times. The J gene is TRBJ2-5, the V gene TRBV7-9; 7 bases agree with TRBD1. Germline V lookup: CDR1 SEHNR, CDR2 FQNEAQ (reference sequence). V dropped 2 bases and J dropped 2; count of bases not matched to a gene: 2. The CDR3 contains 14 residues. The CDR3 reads CASSLQGVQETQYF. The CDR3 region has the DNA TGTGCCAGCAGCTTACAGGGGGTTCAAGAGACCCAGTACTTC.

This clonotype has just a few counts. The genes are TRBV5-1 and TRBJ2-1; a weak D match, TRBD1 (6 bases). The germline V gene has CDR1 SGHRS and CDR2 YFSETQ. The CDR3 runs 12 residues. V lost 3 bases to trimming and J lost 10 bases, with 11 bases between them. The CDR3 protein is CASSSNGQEQFF. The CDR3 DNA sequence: TGCGCCAGCAGCTCCAATGGACAGGAGCAGTTCTTC.

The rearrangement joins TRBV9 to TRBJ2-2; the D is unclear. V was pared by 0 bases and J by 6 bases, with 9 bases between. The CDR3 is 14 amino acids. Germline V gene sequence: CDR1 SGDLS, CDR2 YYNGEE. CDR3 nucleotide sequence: TGTGCCAGCAGCGTAGCATGGGCCCCCGGGGAGCTGTTTTTT. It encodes CASSVAWAPGELFF.

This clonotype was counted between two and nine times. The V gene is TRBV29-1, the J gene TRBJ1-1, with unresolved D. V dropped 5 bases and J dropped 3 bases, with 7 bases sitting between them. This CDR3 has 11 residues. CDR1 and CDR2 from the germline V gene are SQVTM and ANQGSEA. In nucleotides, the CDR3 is TGCAGCGTTCGTTGGGACACTGAAGCTTTCTTT. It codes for CSVRWDTEAFF.

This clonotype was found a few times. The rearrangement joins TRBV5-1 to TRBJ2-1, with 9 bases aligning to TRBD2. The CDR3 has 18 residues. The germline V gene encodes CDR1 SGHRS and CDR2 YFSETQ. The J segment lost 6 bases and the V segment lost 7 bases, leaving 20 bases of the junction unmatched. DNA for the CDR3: TGCGCCAGCGCCTTCGTGCCCCCCTCAGCGGGGGGACTCAATGAGCAGTTCTTC. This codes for CASAFVPPSAGGLNEQFF.

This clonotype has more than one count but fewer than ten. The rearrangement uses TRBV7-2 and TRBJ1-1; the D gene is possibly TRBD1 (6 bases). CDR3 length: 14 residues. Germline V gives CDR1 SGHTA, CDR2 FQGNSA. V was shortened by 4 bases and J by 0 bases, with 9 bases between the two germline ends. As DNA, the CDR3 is TGTGCCAGCAGCTCACAGGGAGTGAACACTGAAGCTTTCTTT. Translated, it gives CASSSQGVNTEAFF.

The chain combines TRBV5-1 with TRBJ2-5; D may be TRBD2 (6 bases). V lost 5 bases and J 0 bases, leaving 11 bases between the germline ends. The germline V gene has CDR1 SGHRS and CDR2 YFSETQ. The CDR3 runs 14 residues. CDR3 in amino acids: CASSRGSYQETQYF. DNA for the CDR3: TGCGCCAGCAGTCGGGGGTCGTACCAAGAGACCCAGTACTTC.

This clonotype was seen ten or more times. CDR3 DNA sequence: TGTGCCAGCACCTCGGAGGGATTGAACACTGAAGCTTTCTTT. It encodes CASTSEGLNTEAFF. V gene TRBV12-3 or TRBV12-4 combines with J gene TRBJ1-1; D is unclear. This CDR3 contains 14 residues. The germline V and J ends were trimmed by 7 bases and 0 bases, with 12 bases remaining between them.

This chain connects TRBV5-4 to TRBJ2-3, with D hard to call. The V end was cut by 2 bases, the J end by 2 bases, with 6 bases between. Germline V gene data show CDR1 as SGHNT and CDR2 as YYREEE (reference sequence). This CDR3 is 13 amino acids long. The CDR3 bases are TGTGCCAGCAGCTTTCCGATCACAGATACGCAGTATTTT. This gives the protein CASSFPITDTQYF.

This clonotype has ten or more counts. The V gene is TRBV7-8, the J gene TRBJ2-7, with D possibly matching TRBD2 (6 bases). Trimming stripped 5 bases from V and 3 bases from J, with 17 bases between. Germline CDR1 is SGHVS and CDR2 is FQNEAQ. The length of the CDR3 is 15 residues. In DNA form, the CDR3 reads TGTGCCAGCAGCCCCAGGGAAGGGGAGGACTACGAGCAGTACTTC. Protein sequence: CASSPREGEDYEQYF.